One and the same sample provided the 13 T cell receptor beta chains below, sequenced in a study of response to subunit inactivated influenza vaccine. TCRdb redid the calling of the RT-PCR reads with MiXCR, one entry per CDR3 protein. Of 600,000 to 850,000 distinct CDR3 sequences listed, 14% were seen once; the top ten hold 6.5% to 8%. The source material was PBMCs from blood, sampled around 15 days before vaccination. These receptors all stem from a man aged 50 to 59 who received an inactivated influenza vaccine.

The CDR3 reads CSATTGTSVSYEQYF. The CDR3 DNA follows: TGCAGTGCTACGACCGGGACTAGCGTTTCCTACGAGCAGTACTTC. The chain carries TRBV20-1 and TRBJ2-7; 10 bases fit TRBD2. V lost 4 bases, J lost 1 base, and 7 bases stayed unmatched. Germline CDR1 is DFQATT and CDR2 is SNEGSKA (reference sequence). The CDR3 loop spans 15 amino acids.

This clonotype was seen more than once but under ten times. The rearrangement joins TRBV28 to TRBJ2-7; no reliable D call. Trimming removed 7 bases at V and 1 base at J, with 14 bases between. From germline, CDR1 is MDHEN and CDR2 SYDVKM. The CDR3 has 14 residues. The DNA of the CDR3 is TGTGCCAGCAACGATCTAGGAACATCCTACGAGCAGTACTTC. Translating it yields CASNDLGTSYEQYF.

This clonotype was picked up a small number of times. This sequence joins TRBV6-1 and TRBJ2-1; TRBD2 matches at 7 bases. With V trimmed by 6 bases and J by 6 bases, 14 bases remained unmatched. Germline CDR1 MNHNS, CDR2 SASEGT. The CDR3 has 16 residues. The CDR3 DNA follows: TGTGCCAGCAGCTCACCCACTAGCGCGACGCTCAATGAGCAGTTCTTC. Protein: CASSSPTSATLNEQFF.

In its sample, this clonotype was seen many times. The chain is built from TRBV20-1 and TRBJ1-5; D is unclear. The CDR3 is made up of 12 amino acids. The germline V gene encodes CDR1 DFQATT and CDR2 SNEGSKA (reference sequence). Trimming pared 4 bases from V and 2 bases from J, leaving 6 bases between. CDR3: CSAKGGNQPQHF. The CDR3 DNA reads TGCAGTGCTAAAGGAGGCAATCAGCCCCAGCATTTT.

This clonotype was seen repeatedly, ten times or more. V is TRBV4-3 and J is TRBJ1-2; D unclear. V was clipped by 0 bases and J by 5 bases, with 13 bases between them. This CDR3 has 15 amino acids. CDR1 and CDR2 (germline): LGHNA, YSLEER. The CDR3 bases are TGCGCCAGCAGCCAAGATCGGGGAAGCTATTATGGCTACACCTTC. Residues: CASSQDRGSYYGYTF.

This clonotype was seen a few times. This chain links TRBV12-5 with TRBJ2-3; 10 bases match TRBD1. The germline V gene encodes CDR1 LGHNT and CDR2 FRNRAP. CDR3 size: 15 residues. V trimming: 1 base; J trimming: 6 bases; junction bases outside the gene matches: 4. The CDR3 protein is CASGLGQGARDTQYF. The CDR3 DNA is TGTGCTAGTGGTTTGGGACAGGGGGCACGCGATACGCAGTATTTT.

This clonotype has more than one count but fewer than ten. This rearrangement joins TRBV29-1 to TRBJ2-5, with 8 bases lining up with TRBD1. From germline, CDR1 is SQVTM and CDR2 ANQGSEA. V lost 6 bases, J lost 4 bases, and 7 bases stayed unmatched. The CDR3 runs to 13 residues. CDR3 bases: TGCAGCGTCCTCAGGGGGCGCGGAGAGACCCAGTACTTC. Translation gives CSVLRGRGETQYF.

This clonotype was observed a handful of times. The CDR3 nucleotides are TGTGCCAGCAGCTTGGAGCGGGGGGGTTCACCCCTCCACTTT. This gives the protein CASSLERGGSPLHF. The chain combines TRBV5-6 with TRBJ1-6, with D possibly TRBD1 on 5 matching bases. Trimming took off 0 bases at V and 9 bases at J, with 10 bases between the two ends. Germline lookup yields CDR1 SGHDT and CDR2 YYEEEE. This CDR3 has 14 amino acids.

This clonotype has just a few counts. CDR3 sequence reads: CASSFWGYTEAFF. CDR3 DNA: TGTGCCAGCAGTTTTTGGGGATATACTGAAGCTTTCTTT. The chain carries TRBV12-3 or TRBV12-4 and TRBJ1-1; D is unresolved. This CDR3 spans 13 amino acids. V was shortened by 3 bases and J by 5 bases, with 10 bases between the two germline ends.

This chain links TRBV4-1 with TRBJ1-5; possible D gene TRBD1, 5 bases. The CDR3 runs to 15 residues. Trimming took 5 bases from V and 2 from J, leaving 13 bases between them. Per the germline V gene, CDR1 is MGHRA and CDR2 is YSYEKL. The CDR3 bases are TGCGCCAGCAGCACCAGGGTGGGGGGCAATCAGCCCCAGCATTTT. Protein product: CASSTRVGGNQPQHF.

This clonotype was recorded a few times. The V gene is TRBV7-9, the J gene TRBJ1-5; D is ambiguous. The CDR3 is 14 residues long. V lost 5 bases and J lost 2, with 10 bases in between. Germline CDR1 and CDR2: SEHNR and FQNEAQ (reference sequence). CDR3 sequence reads: CASSPSLGNQPQHF. Written as DNA, the CDR3 is TGTGCCAGCAGCCCCTCCTTGGGCAATCAGCCCCAGCATTTT.

The rearrangement links TRBV2 to TRBJ2-7; 8 nucleotides align to TRBD1. Germline trimming cut 2 bases from V and 2 bases from J; bases unmatched to any gene: 5. This CDR3 spans 15 amino acids. Germline V gives CDR1 SNHLY, CDR2 FYNNEI. The CDR3 DNA follows: TGTGCCAGCAGTGAACAGGGGACAGGTCCCTACGAGCAGTACTTC. Its protein product is CASSEQGTGPYEQYF.

The V call is TRBV6-1, the J call TRBJ1-1, with D tentatively TRBD1 (6 bases). This CDR3 has 15 residues. Trimming shortened V by 8 bases and J by 6 bases, and 22 bases separated the two germline ends. The germline gives CDR1 MNHNS, CDR2 SASEGT. The CDR3 here is CASRRGAQGESEAFF. The CDR3 nucleotides are TGTGCCAGCCGAAGGGGGGCACAGGGTGAGTCTGAAGCTTTCTTT.